This T cell receptor (beta chain) was captured in a study of monozygotic twins with inflammatory bowel disease. Study findings and constraints: Especially where disease activity was present, IBD patients had fewer clonotypes in common with others than healthy twins did. Any single strong signal or clonotype tied to IBD lacked support. Resolution of different T cell subtypes was not achieved.

TCRdb reanalyzed the 5' RACE reads, giving one entry per CDR3 protein sequence and no DNA. The table lists 400,000 to 500,000 distinct CDR3 sequences, with less than 2.5% in the top ten. Details on this clonotype: What it binds is not known.

The CDR3 has 18 residues. Germline-derived CDR1 and CDR2 are KGHSH and LQKENI. What was sequenced was blood. This TCR was recovered from a human donor with ulcerative colitis or Crohn's disease, or a healthy co-twin of an affected twin (not recorded which). J is TRBJ1-5 and V is TRBV18. CDR3: CASSPLGLVDGLNQPQHF.